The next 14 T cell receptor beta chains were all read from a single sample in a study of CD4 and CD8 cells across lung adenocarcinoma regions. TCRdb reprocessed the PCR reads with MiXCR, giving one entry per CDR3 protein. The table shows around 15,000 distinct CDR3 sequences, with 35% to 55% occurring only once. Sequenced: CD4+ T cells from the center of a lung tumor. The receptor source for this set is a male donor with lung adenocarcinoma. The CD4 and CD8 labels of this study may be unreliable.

DNA for the CDR3: TGTGCCAGCAGTTACTCGAGCGGTCTTGGAAGTAGGGAGACCCAGTACTTC. Amino acid sequence: CASSYSSGLGSRETQYF. The rearrangement uses TRBV6-5 and TRBJ2-5; maybe TRBD2 (5 bases). Trimming cost V 0 bases and J 5 bases, with 19 bases left between them. This CDR3 has 17 residues. Germline values: CDR1 MNHEY, CDR2 SVGAGI.

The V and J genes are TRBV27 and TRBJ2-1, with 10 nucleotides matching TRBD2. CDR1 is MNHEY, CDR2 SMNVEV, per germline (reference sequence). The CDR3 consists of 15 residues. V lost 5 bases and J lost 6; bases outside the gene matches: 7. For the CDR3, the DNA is TGTGCCAGCAGTCCCGGGACTAGCGAATTCAATGAGCAGTTCTTC. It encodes CASSPGTSEFNEQFF.

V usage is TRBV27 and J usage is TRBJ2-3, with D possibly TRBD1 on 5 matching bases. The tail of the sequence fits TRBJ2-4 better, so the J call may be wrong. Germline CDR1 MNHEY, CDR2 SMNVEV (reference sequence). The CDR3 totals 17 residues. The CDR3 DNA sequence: TGTGCCAGCAGCCGTGGCCCAGGGCTGTGTGCCAAAAATACTCAGTACTTC. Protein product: CASSRGPGLCAKNTQYF.

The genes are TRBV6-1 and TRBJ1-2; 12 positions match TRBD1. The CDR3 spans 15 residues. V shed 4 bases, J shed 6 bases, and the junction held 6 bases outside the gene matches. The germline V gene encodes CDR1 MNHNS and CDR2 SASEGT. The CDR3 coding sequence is TGTGCCAGCAGTGCCCGGGACAGGGGGCGGGATGGCTACACCTTC. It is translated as CASSARDRGRDGYTF.

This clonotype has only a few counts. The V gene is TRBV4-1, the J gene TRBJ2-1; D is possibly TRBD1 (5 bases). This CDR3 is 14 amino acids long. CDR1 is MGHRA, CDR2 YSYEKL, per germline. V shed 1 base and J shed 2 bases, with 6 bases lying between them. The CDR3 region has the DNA TGCGCCAGCAGCCAAGCCAGGGCCTACAATGAGCAGTTCTTC. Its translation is CASSQARAYNEQFF.

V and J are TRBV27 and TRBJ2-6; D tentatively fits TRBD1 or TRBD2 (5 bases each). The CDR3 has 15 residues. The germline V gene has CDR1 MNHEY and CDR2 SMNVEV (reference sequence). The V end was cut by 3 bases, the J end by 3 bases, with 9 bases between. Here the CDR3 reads CASSFLGVGANVLTF. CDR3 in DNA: TGTGCCAGCAGTTTTCTGGGGGTTGGGGCCAACGTCCTGACTTTC.

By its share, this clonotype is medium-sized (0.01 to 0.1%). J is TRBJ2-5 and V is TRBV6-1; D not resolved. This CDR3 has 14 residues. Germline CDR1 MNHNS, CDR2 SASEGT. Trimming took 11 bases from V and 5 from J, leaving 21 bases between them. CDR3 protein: CAGQTGLSAETQYF. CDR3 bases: TGTGCCGGGCAGACCGGCCTCTCAGCGGAGACCCAGTACTTC.

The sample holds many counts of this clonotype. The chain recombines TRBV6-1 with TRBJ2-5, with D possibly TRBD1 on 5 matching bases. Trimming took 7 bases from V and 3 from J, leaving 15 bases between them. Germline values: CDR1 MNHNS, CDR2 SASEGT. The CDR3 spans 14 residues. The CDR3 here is CASIPPGREETQYF. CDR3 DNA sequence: TGTGCCAGCATCCCCCCTGGCAGGGAAGAGACCCAGTACTTC.

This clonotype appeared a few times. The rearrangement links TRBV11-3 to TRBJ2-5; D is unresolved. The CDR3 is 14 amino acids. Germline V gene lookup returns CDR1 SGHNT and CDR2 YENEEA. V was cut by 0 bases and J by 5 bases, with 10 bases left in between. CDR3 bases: TGTGCCAGCAGCTTAGATCTCGGCTGGGAGACCCAGTACTTC. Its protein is CASSLDLGWETQYF.

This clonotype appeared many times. CDR3 region: CASSYYGRPDTQYF. The CDR3, as DNA: TGTGCCAGCAGTTACTACGGGAGACCAGATACGCAGTATTTT. V gene TRBV6-6 combines with J gene TRBJ2-3; tentatively, D is TRBD2 (6 bases). Per germline, CDR1 MNHNY and CDR2 SVGAGI (reference sequence). There are 14 residues in the CDR3. V was cut by 1 base and J by 4 bases, with 9 bases left in between.

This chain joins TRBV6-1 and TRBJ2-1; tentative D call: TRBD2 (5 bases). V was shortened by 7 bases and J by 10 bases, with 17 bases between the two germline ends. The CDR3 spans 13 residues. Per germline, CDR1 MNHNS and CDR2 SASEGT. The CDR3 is CASKSASKREQFF. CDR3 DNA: TGTGCCAGCAAAAGCGCCTCTAAGCGGGAGCAGTTCTTC.

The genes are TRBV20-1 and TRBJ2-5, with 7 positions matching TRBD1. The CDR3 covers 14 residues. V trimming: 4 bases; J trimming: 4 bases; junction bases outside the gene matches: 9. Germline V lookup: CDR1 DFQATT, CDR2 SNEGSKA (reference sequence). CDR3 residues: CSAIQGGMGETQYF. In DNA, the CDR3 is TGCAGTGCTATCCAAGGGGGCATGGGAGAGACCCAGTACTTC.

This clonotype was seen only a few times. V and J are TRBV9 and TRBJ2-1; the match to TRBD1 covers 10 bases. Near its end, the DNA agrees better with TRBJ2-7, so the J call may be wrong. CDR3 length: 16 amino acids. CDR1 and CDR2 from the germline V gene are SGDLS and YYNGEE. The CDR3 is CASSYGAGTGVNEQYF. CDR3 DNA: TGTGCCAGCAGCTACGGGGCCGGGACAGGGGTTAACGAGCAGTACTTC.

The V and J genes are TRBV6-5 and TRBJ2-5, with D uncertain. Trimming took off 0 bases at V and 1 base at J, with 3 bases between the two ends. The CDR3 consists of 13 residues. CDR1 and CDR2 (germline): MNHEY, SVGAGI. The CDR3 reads CASSYSAQETQYF. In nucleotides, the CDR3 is TGTGCCAGCAGTTACTCGGCCCAAGAGACCCAGTACTTC.